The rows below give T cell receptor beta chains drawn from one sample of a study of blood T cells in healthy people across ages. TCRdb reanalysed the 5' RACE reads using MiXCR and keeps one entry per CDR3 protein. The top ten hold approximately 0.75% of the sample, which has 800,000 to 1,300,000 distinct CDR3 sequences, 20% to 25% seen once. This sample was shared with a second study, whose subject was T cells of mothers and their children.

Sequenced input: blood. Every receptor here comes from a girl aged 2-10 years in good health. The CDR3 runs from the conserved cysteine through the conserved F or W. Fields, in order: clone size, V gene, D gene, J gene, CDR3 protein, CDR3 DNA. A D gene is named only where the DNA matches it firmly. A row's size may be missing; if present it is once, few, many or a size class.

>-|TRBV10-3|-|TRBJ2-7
CAISGPGTEGYEQYF
TGTGCCATCAGTGGGCCAGGGACGGAAGGCTACGAGCAGTACTTC
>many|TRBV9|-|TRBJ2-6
CASSVEGSGANVLTF
TGTGCCAGCAGCGTAGAGGGATCTGGGGCCAACGTCCTGACTTTC
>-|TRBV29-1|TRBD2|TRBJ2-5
CSVWVGLITQETQYF
TGCAGCGTCTGGGTGGGACTAATAACCCAAGAGACCCAGTACTTC
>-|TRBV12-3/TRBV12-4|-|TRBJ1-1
CASSLRGTNTEAFF
TGTGCCAGCAGCTTAAGGGGTACTAACACTGAAGCTTTCTTT
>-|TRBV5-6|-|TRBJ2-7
CASSLVQGRAEQYF
TGTGCCAGCAGCTTGGTTCAGGGGAGGGCTGAGCAGTACTTC
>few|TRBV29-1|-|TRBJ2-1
CSVDGQTPNSYNEQFF
TGCAGCGTTGATGGACAGACTCCTAATTCCTACAATGAGCAGTTCTTC
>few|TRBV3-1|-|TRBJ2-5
CASSQADKGSETQYF
TGTGCCAGCAGCCAAGCGGACAAGGGCTCCGAGACCCAGTACTTC
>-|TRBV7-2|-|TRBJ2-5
CASSFRGGQDETQYF
TGTGCCAGCAGCTTCCGCGGGGGCCAGGATGAGACCCAGTACTTC
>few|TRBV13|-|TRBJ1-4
CASSPDGYEKLFF
TGTGCCAGCAGCCCCGACGGATATGAAAAACTGTTTTTT
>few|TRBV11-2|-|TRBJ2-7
CASSLPGPEQYF
TGTGCCAGCAGCTTACCAGGGCCCGAGCAGTACTTC
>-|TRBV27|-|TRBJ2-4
CASSFFQRDIAKNIQYF
TGTGCCAGCAGTTTTTTCCAGCGGGACATAGCCAAAAACATTCAGTACTTC
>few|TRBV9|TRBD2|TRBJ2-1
CASSAGTSVSYNEQFF
TGTGCCAGCAGCGCTGGGACTAGCGTCTCCTACAATGAGCAGTTCTTC
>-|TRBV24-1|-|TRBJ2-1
CATSDLMGHFEQFF
TGTGCCACCAGTGATTTGATGGGCCATTTTGAGCAGTTCTTC
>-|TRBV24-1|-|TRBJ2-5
CATSDTDYQETQYF
TGTGCCACCAGTGATACCGACTACCAAGAGACCCAGTACTTC
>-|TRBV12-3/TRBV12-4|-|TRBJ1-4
CASRNDRTNEKLFF
TGTGCCAGCAGAAATGACAGGACTAATGAAAAACTGTTTTTT
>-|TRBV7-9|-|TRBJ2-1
CASSPPQGPYNEQFF
TGTGCCAGCAGCCCCCCACAGGGTCCCTACAATGAGCAGTTCTTC
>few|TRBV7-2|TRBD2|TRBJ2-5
CASRPGLAGGRQYF
TGTGCCAGCAGACCCGGACTAGCGGGAGGGAGACAGTACTTC
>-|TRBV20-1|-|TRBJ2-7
CSARDVGPLQYF
TGCAGTGCTAGAGATGTAGGACCGTTGCAGTACTTC
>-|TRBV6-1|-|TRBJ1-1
CASTSGGGGMNTEAFF
TGTGCCAGCACCTCCGGTGGAGGGGGAATGAACACTGAAGCTTTCTTT
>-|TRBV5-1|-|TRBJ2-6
CASSPSGTDSSGANVLTF
TGCGCCAGCAGCCCCTCCGGGACTGACAGCTCTGGGGCCAACGTCCTGACTTTC
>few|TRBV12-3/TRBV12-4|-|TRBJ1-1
CASNHWTDTEAFF
TGTGCCAGCAACCATTGGACGGACACTGAAGCTTTCTTT
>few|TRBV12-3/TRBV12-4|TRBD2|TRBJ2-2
CASSFAGGPTGELFF
TGTGCCAGCAGTTTCGCGGGGGGTCCAACCGGGGAGCTGTTTTTT
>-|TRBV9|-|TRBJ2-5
CASSVEATKGETQYF
TGTGCCAGCAGCGTAGAAGCAACCAAAGGGGAGACCCAGTACTTC
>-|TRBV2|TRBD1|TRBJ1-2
CASSAQGEIYGYTF
TGTGCCAGCAGTGCCCAGGGGGAAATCTATGGCTACACCTTC
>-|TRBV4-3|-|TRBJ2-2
CASSQARLATGELFF
TGCGCCAGCAGCCAAGCGCGGTTGGCGACCGGGGAGCTGTTTTTT
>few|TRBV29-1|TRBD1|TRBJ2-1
CSVVGQGVWDEQFF
TGCAGCGTGGTGGGACAGGGGGTTTGGGATGAGCAGTTCTTC
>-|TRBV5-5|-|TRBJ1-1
CASSRTGVGGRSEAFF
TGTGCCAGCAGCCGGACTGGGGTCGGAGGGCGTTCTGAAGCTTTCTTT
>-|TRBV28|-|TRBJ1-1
CATDLGENTEAFF
TGTGCCACCGACCTGGGGGAGAACACTGAAGCTTTCTTT
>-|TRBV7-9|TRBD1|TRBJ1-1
CAIGTGGLAFF
TGTGCCATCGGAACAGGGGGCTTGGCTTTCTTT
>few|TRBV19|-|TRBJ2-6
CASDGYSGANVLTF
TGTGCCAGTGACGGTTACTCTGGGGCCAACGTCCTGACTTTC
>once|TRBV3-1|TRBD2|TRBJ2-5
CASSQELAGGGTQYF
TGTGCCAGCAGCCAAGAACTAGCGGGAGGTGGCACCCAGTACTTC
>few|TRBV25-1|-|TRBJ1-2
CASSANQENYGYTF
TGTGCCAGCAGTGCCAATCAGGAAAACTATGGCTACACCTTC
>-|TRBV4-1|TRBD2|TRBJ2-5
CASSQEPGLAGAETQYF
TGCGCCAGCAGCCAAGAACCGGGACTAGCGGGGGCAGAGACCCAGTACTTC
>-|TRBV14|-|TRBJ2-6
CASSQSVSLTGANVLTF
TGTGCCAGCAGCCAGAGCGTGTCATTGACTGGGGCCAACGTCCTGACTTTC
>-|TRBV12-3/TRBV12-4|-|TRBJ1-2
CASSLAIQELGSYTF
TGTGCCAGCAGTTTAGCGATACAGGAGCTTGGGAGCTACACCTTC
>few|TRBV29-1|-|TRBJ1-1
CSVDLSGVTFF
TGCAGCGTTGATCTCTCAGGGGTAACTTTCTTT
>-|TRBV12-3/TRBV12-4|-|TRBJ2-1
CASSFITGHEQFF
TGTGCCAGCAGTTTCATAACAGGGCATGAGCAGTTCTTC
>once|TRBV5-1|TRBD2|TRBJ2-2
CASSDQRERTGELFF
TGCGCCAGCAGCGACCAGCGGGAGAGAACCGGGGAGCTGTTTTTT
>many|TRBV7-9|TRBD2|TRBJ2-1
CASSLAAPGLAASYNEQFF
TGTGCCAGCAGCTTAGCCGCTCCGGGACTAGCGGCTTCCTACAATGAGCAGTTCTTC
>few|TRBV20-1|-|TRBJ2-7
CSAREHAPYEQYF
TGCAGTGCTAGAGAGCACGCCCCCTACGAGCAGTACTTC
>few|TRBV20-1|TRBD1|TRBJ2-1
CSAQLDRGNEQFF
TGCAGTGCTCAACTTGACAGGGGGAATGAGCAGTTCTTC
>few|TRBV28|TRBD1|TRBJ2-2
CASSFRDRDTGELFF
TGTGCCAGCAGTTTCCGGGACAGGGATACCGGGGAGCTGTTTTTT
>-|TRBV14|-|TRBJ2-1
CASSQDRIGHEQFF
TGTGCCAGCAGCCAAGATAGGATTGGCCATGAGCAGTTCTTC
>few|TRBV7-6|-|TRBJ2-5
CASSVQPRGLGETQYF
TGTGCCAGCAGCGTACAACCGCGGGGATTAGGAGAGACCCAGTACTTC
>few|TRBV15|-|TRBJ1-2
CATSRDFEANYGYTF
TGTGCCACCAGCAGAGATTTTGAGGCTAACTATGGCTACACCTTC
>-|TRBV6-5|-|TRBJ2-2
CASSYSTSGLFTGELFF
TGTGCCAGCAGTTACTCGACTTCCGGACTATTCACCGGGGAGCTGTTTTTT
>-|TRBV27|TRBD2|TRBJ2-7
CASSLSVGAGSYEQYF
TGCGCCAGCAGTTTAAGCGTCGGAGCGGGAAGCTACGAGCAGTACTTC
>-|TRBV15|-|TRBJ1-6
CATSKMTAGARNSPLHF
TGTGCCACCAGCAAGATGACCGCAGGGGCGAGGAATTCACCCCTCCACTTT
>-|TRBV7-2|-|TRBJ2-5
CASSSNGPGETQYF
TGTGCCAGCAGCTCCAACGGGCCTGGGGAGACCCAGTACTTC
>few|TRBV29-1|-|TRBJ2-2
CSVGPSPGGELFF
TGCAGCGTTGGACCTAGCCCAGGAGGGGAGCTGTTTTTT
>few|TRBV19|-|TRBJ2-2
CASSAPGLPTGELFF
TGTGCCAGTAGTGCGCCGGGACTCCCAACCGGGGAGCTGTTTTTT
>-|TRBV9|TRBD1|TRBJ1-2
CAGSRRDSVSDGYTF
TGTGCCGGCTCCAGGAGGGACAGTGTTAGTGATGGCTACACCTTC
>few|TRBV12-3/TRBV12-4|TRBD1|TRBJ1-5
CASRGTGGNQPQHF
TGTGCCAGCAGGGGGACAGGGGGCAATCAGCCCCAGCATTTT
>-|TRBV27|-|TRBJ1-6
CASSLSWGINSPLHF
TGTGCCAGCAGTTTATCATGGGGGATTAATTCACCCCTCCACTTT
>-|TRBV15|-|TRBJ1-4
CATSRVIVPNEKLFF
TGTGCCACCAGCAGAGTAATCGTCCCTAATGAAAAACTGTTTTTT